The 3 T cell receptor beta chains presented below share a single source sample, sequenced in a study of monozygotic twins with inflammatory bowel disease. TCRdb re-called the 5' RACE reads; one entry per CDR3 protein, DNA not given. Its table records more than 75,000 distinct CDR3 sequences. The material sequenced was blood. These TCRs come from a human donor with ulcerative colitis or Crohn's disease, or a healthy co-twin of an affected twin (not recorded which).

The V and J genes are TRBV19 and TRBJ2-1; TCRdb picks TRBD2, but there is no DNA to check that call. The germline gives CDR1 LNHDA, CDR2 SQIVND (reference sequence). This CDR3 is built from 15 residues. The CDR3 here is CASSALAQSYNEQFF.

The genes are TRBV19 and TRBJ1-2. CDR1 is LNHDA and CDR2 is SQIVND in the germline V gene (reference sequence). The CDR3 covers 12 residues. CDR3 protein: CASRRANYGYTF.

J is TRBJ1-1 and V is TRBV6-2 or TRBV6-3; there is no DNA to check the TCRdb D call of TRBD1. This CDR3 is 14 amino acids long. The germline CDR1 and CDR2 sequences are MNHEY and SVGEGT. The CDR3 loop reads CASRKQGQGPEAFF.